These 8 T cell receptor beta chains originate from one sample sequenced in a study of cytomegalovirus exposure and HLA in healthy donors. Method: immunoSEQ multiplex PCR; TCRdb's copy keeps in-frame clones and lacks some. Of some 260,000 clones listed, about 90% are singletons. Sequencing used PBMCs. The receptors originated from a man aged 18 to 30 in good health and CMV-seropositive.

The chain links TRBV19 to TRBJ2-6, with D perhaps matching TRBD1 or TRBD2 (6 bases each). This CDR3 comprises 16 residues. CDR1 LNHDA and CDR2 SQIVND come from the germline V gene (reference sequence). V was cut by 6 bases and J by 2 bases, with 14 bases left in between. The CDR3 here is CASRPEGGPGANVLTF. The CDR3 nucleotides are TGTGCCAGTAGGCCAGAGGGGGGTCCTGGGGCCAACGTCCTGACTTTC.

V gene TRBV5-1 combines with J gene TRBJ2-7, with 11 positions matching TRBD1. Germline CDR1 SGHRS, CDR2 YFSETQ. This CDR3 has 14 amino acids. V was clipped by 4 bases and J by 7 bases; unmatched bases: 7. The CDR3 region is CASSPGTGGDEQYF. In DNA form, the CDR3 reads TGCGCCAGCAGCCCAGGGACAGGGGGTGATGAGCAGTACTTC.

The genes are TRBV4-1 and TRBJ2-1; D unresolved. Trimming took off 2 bases at V and 12 bases at J, with 8 bases between the two ends. The V gene's germline CDR1 is MGHRA and CDR2 YSYEKL. The CDR3 is 11 residues long. In DNA, the CDR3 is TGCGCCAGCAGCCAACATTTGGGGCAGTTCTTC. Its translation is CASSQHLGQFF.

This chain uses TRBV6-5 with TRBJ1-5; no clear D. The V end was cut by 2 bases, the J end by 2 bases, with 4 bases between. The CDR3 covers 13 residues. The germline CDR1 and CDR2 sequences are MNHEY and SVGAGI. The CDR3 loop is CASSYQGNQPQHF. CDR3 nucleotide sequence: TGTGCCAGCAGTTACCAGGGCAATCAGCCCCAGCATTTT.

The chain employs TRBV27 and TRBJ2-5, with TRBD2 as a possible D gene (5 bases). CDR1 and CDR2 (germline): MNHEY, SMNVEV (reference sequence). The V and J ends lost 5 bases and 4 bases respectively, with 11 bases between them. CDR3 length: 13 residues. This CDR3 is CASSMWERETQYF. Here the CDR3 DNA reads TGTGCCAGCAGTATGTGGGAGAGAGAGACCCAGTACTTC.

This chain connects TRBV28 to TRBJ2-7; possible D gene TRBD1, 6 bases. Germline loops: CDR1 MDHEN, CDR2 SYDVKM. This CDR3 has 14 residues. Between the trimmed V and J ends, which lost 4 bases and 0 bases, there was a span of 10 bases. The CDR3 here is CASSSPGHSYEQYF. The CDR3 DNA follows: TGTGCCAGCAGTTCTCCGGGACACTCCTACGAGCAGTACTTC.

The chain is built from TRBV9 and TRBJ1-2, with no clear D. The germline V gene encodes CDR1 SGDLS and CDR2 YYNGEE. The V gene lost 0 bases and the J gene lost 6 bases, with 6 bases spanning the gap. The CDR3 extends over 12 amino acids. CDR3 amino acids: CASSVGRDGYTF. The CDR3 DNA sequence: TGTGCCAGCAGCGTAGGCCGGGATGGCTACACCTTC.

This clone was detected many times. As DNA, the CDR3 is TGTGCCAGCAGCGGAGGGACAGGGATGTATGGCTACACCTTC. Its translation is CASSGGTGMYGYTF. The rearrangement joins TRBV9 to TRBJ1-2; 9 bases agree with TRBD1. V lost 3 bases, J lost 5 bases, and 5 bases stayed unmatched. The germline gives CDR1 SGDLS, CDR2 YYNGEE. This CDR3 comprises 14 residues. The complete variable domain, with remaining parts taken from reference TRBV9 and TRBJ1-2, reads DSGVTQTPKHLITATGQRVTLRCSPRSGDLSVYWYQQSLDQGLQFLIQYYNGEERAKGNILERFSAQQFPDLHSELNLSSLELGDSALYFCASSGGTGMYGYTFGSGTRLTVV.